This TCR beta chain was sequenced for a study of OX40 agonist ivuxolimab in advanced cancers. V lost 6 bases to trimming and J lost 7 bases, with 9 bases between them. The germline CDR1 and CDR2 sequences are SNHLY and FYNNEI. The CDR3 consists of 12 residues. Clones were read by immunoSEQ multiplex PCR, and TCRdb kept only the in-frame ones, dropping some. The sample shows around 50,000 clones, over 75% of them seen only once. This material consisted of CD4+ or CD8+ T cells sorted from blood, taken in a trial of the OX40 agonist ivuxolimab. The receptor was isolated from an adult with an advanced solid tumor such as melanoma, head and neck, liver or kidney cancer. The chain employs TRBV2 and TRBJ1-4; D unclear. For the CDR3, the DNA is TGTGCCAGCAGCCCAAAAAGTGAAAAACTGTTTTTT. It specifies CASSPKSEKLFF.